These T cell receptor beta chains were read from a single sample in a study of long-term antiretroviral therapy in people with HIV. Using immunoSEQ multiplex PCR, the repertoire was profiled, and TCRdb retains in-frame clones only, with some absent. The sample yields around 27,000 clones, about 85% seen once. The sample was unsorted PBMCs, taken 3 years after starting antiretroviral therapy. The receptor set was obtained from a man aged 35 to 55 with HIV. The CDR3 runs from the conserved cysteine through the conserved F or W. The order of the fields is D gene, clone size, J gene, CDR3 length, V gene, CDR3 protein, CDR3 DNA. The D gene is left open where the match is weak. The listing skips clone size in some rows; elsewhere it reads once, few, many or a size class.

>-|-|TRBJ1-2|11|TRBV25-1
CASTQWSGYTF
TGTGCCAGCACCCAATGGAGTGGCTACACCTTC
>-|-|TRBJ2-2|13|TRBV7-9
CASSPDITGELFF
TGTGCCAGCAGCCCCGACATCACCGGGGAGCTGTTTTTT
>TRBD1|-|TRBJ1-2|15|TRBV6-6
CASSYIQGAGDGYTF
TGTGCCAGCAGTTACATTCAGGGGGCAGGTGATGGCTACACCTTC
>TRBD1|-|TRBJ1-4|16|TRBV15
CATSTALWTGDEKLFF
TGTGCCACCAGCACGGCCCTTTGGACAGGGGATGAAAAACTGTTTTTT
>TRBD1|-|TRBJ1-1|14|TRBV2
CASSDGTGITEAFF
TGTGCCAGCAGTGATGGGACAGGGATCACTGAAGCTTTCTTT
>TRBD1|-|TRBJ2-7|15|TRBV6-1
CASQVGTGASYEQYF
TGTGCCAGTCAGGTAGGGACAGGGGCGTCCTACGAGCAGTACTTC
>-|-|TRBJ1-1|14|TRBV5-1
CASSLVGGRAEAFF
TGCGCCAGCAGCTTGGTCGGGGGGAGGGCTGAAGCTTTCTTT
>-|-|TRBJ2-5|13|TRBV5-1
CASSSLRQETQYF
TGCGCCAGCAGCTCGCTTCGGCAAGAGACCCAGTACTTC
>-|few|TRBJ1-4|15|TRBV19
CASSTRTATNEKLFF
TGTGCCAGTAGTACCCGGACAGCAACTAATGAAAAACTGTTTTTT
>-|-|TRBJ1-2|13|TRBV6-5
CASSYGEGYGYTF
TGTGCCAGCAGTTACGGGGAAGGATATGGCTACACCTTC
>TRBD2|-|TRBJ2-3|15|TRBV30
CAWSVGAGAADTQYF
TGTGCCTGGAGTGTAGGGGCGGGAGCGGCAGATACGCAGTATTTT
>-|-|TRBJ2-2|14|TRBV13
CASSLEANTGELFF
TGTGCCAGCAGCTTGGAGGCAAACACCGGGGAGCTGTTTTTT
>TRBD1|-|TRBJ2-7|13|TRBV7-8
CASSRPQGYEQYF
TGTGCCAGCAGCCGCCCACAGGGGTACGAGCAGTACTTC
>TRBD1|-|TRBJ2-1|15|TRBV11-2
CASSQSGTASGEQFF
TGTGCCAGCAGCCAATCGGGGACAGCGAGTGGTGAGCAGTTCTTC
>TRBD1|-|TRBJ2-6|16|TRBV2
CASSEARGTGANVLTF
TGTGCCAGCAGTGAGGCCAGGGGGACCGGGGCCAACGTCCTGACTTTC
>TRBD1|-|TRBJ2-7|14|TRBV6-1
CASSVQGVEDEQYF
TGTGCCAGCAGTGTACAGGGGGTAGAGGACGAGCAGTACTTC
>-|-|TRBJ2-2|15|TRBV7-6
CASSKDTANTGELFF
TGTGCCAGCAGCAAGGACACCGCGAACACCGGGGAGCTGTTTTTT
>-|-|TRBJ2-7|12|TRBV30
CACLATGYEQYF
TGTGCCTGTTTAGCGACTGGGTACGAGCAGTACTTC
>TRBD1|-|TRBJ1-5|15|TRBV6-5
CASRVGQTSNQPQHF
TGTGCCAGCAGGGTGGGACAGACTAGCAATCAGCCCCAGCATTTT
>TRBD1|-|TRBJ2-7|14|TRBV5-5
CASNRDRGYYEQYF
TGTGCCAGCAACCGGGACAGGGGCTACTACGAGCAGTACTTC